Detailed here is one T cell receptor beta chain. Its specificity is unknown. These data originate in a study of cytomegalovirus exposure and HLA in healthy donors. Across the study: Most donors, roughly 84% of 398 genotyped, fell in the Caucasian-associated ancestry cluster.

The PCR used 60 Vbeta and 13 Jbeta primers. Profiled with immunoSEQ multiplex PCR; TCRdb holds only in-frame clones, not every one. Here the sample spans more than 95,000 clones, around 75% being singletons. Trimming took 3 bases from V and 2 from J, leaving 11 bases between them. Germline lookup yields CDR1 KGHSH and CDR2 LQKENI. The CDR3 covers 15 residues. Study-wide points: There were approximately 150 TCR beta chains listed as cytomegalovirus-associated. Relative to equally common others, HLA-associated TCR beta chains showed greater clonal expansion in a later analysis.

The chain uses TRBV18 and TRBJ2-1; maybe TRBD1 (5 bases). The TCR was taken from a woman in her 50s in good health and CMV-seronegative. Sequencing was done on a sample of PBMCs. CDR3 loop: CASSPGRAAYNEQFF. The CDR3, as DNA: TGTGCCAGCTCACCTGGCAGGGCCGCCTACAATGAGCAGTTCTTC.